These 28 T cell receptor beta chains originate from one sample sequenced in a study of T cell responses to AZD1222 COVID-19 vaccine. Measured with immunoSEQ multiplex PCR; TCRdb has only the in-frame clones, and not every one. This sample has 95,000 to 150,000 clones, with 85% found just once. The specimen was peripheral blood, collected 28 days after the second AZD1222 dose. These receptors came from an adult who received the AZD1222 COVID-19 vaccine.

The chain carries TRBV18 and TRBJ2-2; D gene unclear. CDR1 and CDR2 from the germline V gene are KGHSH and LQKENI. This CDR3 has 12 residues. Trimming cost V 10 bases and J 4 bases, with 10 bases left between them. The CDR3 reads CAIPGFTGELFF. DNA of the CDR3: TGTGCCATCCCAGGTTTCACCGGGGAGCTGTTTTTT.

The chain employs TRBV20-1 and TRBJ1-5; 12 nucleotides line up with TRBD1. This CDR3 spans 14 amino acids. The V gene end was trimmed by 3 bases and the J gene end by 5 bases; junction bases not matched to a gene: 2. The V gene's germline CDR1 is DFQATT and CDR2 SNEGSKA (reference sequence). CDR3 protein: CSASGTGGHQPQHF. The DNA of the CDR3 is TGCAGTGCTAGTGGGACAGGGGGCCATCAGCCCCAGCATTTT.

The chain joins TRBV6-2 or TRBV6-3 to TRBJ2-1; D remains ambiguous. The CDR3 is made up of 15 amino acids. With 1 base removed from V and 3 bases from J, the gap between germline ends came to 10 bases. CDR1 and CDR2 from the germline V gene are MNHEY and SVGEGT. Here the CDR3 DNA reads TGTGCCAGCAGTTACTTCAGACCCAGCTACAATGAGCAGTTCTTC. Encoded protein: CASSYFRPSYNEQFF.

V gene TRBV5-8 combines with J gene TRBJ1-6; no definite D call. Trimming took 1 base from V and 8 from J, leaving 10 bases between them. The CDR3 loop spans 14 amino acids. Germline V gives CDR1 SGHTS, CDR2 YDEGEE. The CDR3 protein is CASSLIPPYSPLHF. CDR3 DNA: TGTGCCAGCAGCTTGATTCCCCCTTATTCACCCCTCCACTTT.

This clone was counted between two and nine times. The genes are TRBV3-1 (or the pseudogene TRBV3-2) and TRBJ1-1; no clear D. With 0 bases removed from V and 5 bases from J, the gap between germline ends came to 22 bases. CDR1 is LGHDT, CDR2 YNNKEL, per germline (reference sequence). There are 18 residues in the CDR3. Written as DNA, the CDR3 is TGTGCCAGCAGCCAAGAGGGCTGGGGTCAAGGGCTAAATACTGAAGCTTTCTTT. Its translation is CASSQEGWGQGLNTEAFF.

The rearrangement links TRBV4-1 to TRBJ1-2; D gene uncertain. CDR1 is MGHRA, CDR2 YSYEKL, per germline. Trimming shortened V by 1 base and J by 8 bases, and 14 bases separated the two germline ends. The CDR3 is made up of 14 amino acids. CDR3 coding DNA: TGCGCCAGCAGCCAAGTAATCTATACGGGCGGCTACACCTTC. Encoded protein: CASSQVIYTGGYTF.

The rearrangement links TRBV3-1 (or the pseudogene TRBV3-2) to TRBJ2-5; D perhaps matches TRBD2 (5 bases). The CDR3 consists of 14 residues. Germline CDR1 is LGHDT and CDR2 is YNNKEL (reference sequence). The V end was cut by 1 base, the J end by 1 base, with 7 bases between. In nucleotides, the CDR3 is TGTGCCAGCAGCCAAGGGACTGCCCAAGAGACCCAGTACTTC. Encoded protein: CASSQGTAQETQYF.

This chain links TRBV6-4 with TRBJ1-1; D is perhaps TRBD1 (5 bases). The CDR3 sequence is 13 residues long. Germline V gene sequence: CDR1 MRHNA, CDR2 SNTAGT. The germline V and J ends were trimmed by 5 bases and 4 bases, with 11 bases remaining between them. The CDR3 nucleotides are TGTGCCAGCAGTCAGGCAGGGCGCACTGAAGCTTTCTTT. Translating it yields CASSQAGRTEAFF.

The chain uses TRBV6-5 and TRBJ1-5; D is unresolved. Trimming stripped 7 bases from V and 0 bases from J, with 13 bases between. The germline V gene encodes CDR1 MNHEY and CDR2 SVGAGI. The CDR3 extends over 15 amino acids. CDR3 in DNA: TGTGCCAGCATAGATCACGGATATAGCAATCAGCCCCAGCATTTT. Translated: CASIDHGYSNQPQHF.

V and J are TRBV28 and TRBJ2-2; D is ambiguous. Germline CDR1 MDHEN, CDR2 SYDVKM. The CDR3 totals 11 residues. The V and J ends lost 6 bases and 6 bases respectively, with 5 bases between them. The chain's CDR3 is CASSPPGELFF. The CDR3 nucleotides are TGTGCCAGCAGCCCCCCCGGGGAGCTGTTTTTT.

The chain uses TRBV28 and TRBJ2-7; a weak D match, TRBD1 (5 bases). V was trimmed by 6 bases and J by 0 bases, leaving 12 bases between them. The CDR3 totals 14 residues. Looked up from germline, CDR1 is MDHEN and CDR2 is SYDVKM. DNA for the CDR3: TGTGCCAGCAGGAGACAGAGGAGCTCCTACGAGCAGTACTTC. It yields the protein CASRRQRSSYEQYF.

The gene calls are TRBV4-2 and TRBJ2-7, with TRBD1 matching over 9 bases. CDR3 length: 16 residues. Germline V CDR1 and CDR2: LGHNA, YNFKEQ. V gave up 0 bases and J gave up 6 bases; unmatched junction bases: 9. This CDR3 reads CASSQDAGTGTPEQYF. The CDR3 bases are TGTGCCAGCAGCCAAGATGCGGGGACAGGGACTCCCGAGCAGTACTTC.

The chain uses TRBV4-3 and TRBJ2-1, with D possibly matching TRBD2 (6 bases). Trimming removed 2 bases from V and 6 bases from J, with 14 bases in between. The CDR3 length is 15 residues. CDR1 is LGHNA, CDR2 YSLEER, per germline. The CDR3 DNA sequence: TGCGCCAGCAGCCAATTGACTAGTGGACTCAATGAGCAGTTCTTC. It translates to CASSQLTSGLNEQFF.

The genes are TRBV19 and TRBJ1-1; 7 positions agree with TRBD1. V shed 5 bases and J 8 bases; nucleotides not matched to a gene: 11. The length of the CDR3 is 14 residues. Per germline, CDR1 LNHDA and CDR2 SQIVND (reference sequence). CDR3 sequence: CASSLTGPGGEAFF. In nucleotides, the CDR3 is TGTGCCAGTAGTTTGACAGGGCCGGGAGGAGAAGCTTTCTTT.

This clone was seen once. This rearrangement joins TRBV7-3 to TRBJ2-3; D unresolved. Germline assignment: CDR1 SGHTA and CDR2 FQGTGA. CDR3 length: 12 amino acids. V lost 8 bases and J 1 base, leaving 7 bases between the germline ends. CDR3 bases: TGTGCCAGCGGTCAGCGCACAGATACGCAGTATTTT. The encoded protein is CASGQRTDTQYF.

This chain links TRBV5-6 with TRBJ2-3; D possibly corresponds to TRBD1 (6 bases). In germline, CDR1 is SGHDT, CDR2 YYEEEE. The V end lost 1 base, the J end lost 4 bases, and 7 bases lay between the germline ends. The CDR3 is 13 amino acids. The CDR3 loop is CASSLTGPDTQYF. The CDR3 DNA sequence: TGTGCCAGCAGCTTGACAGGGCCAGATACGCAGTATTTT. The variable domain in full, completed from reference TRBV5-6 and TRBJ2-3, reads DAGVTQSPTHLIKTRGQQVTLRCSPKSGHDTVSWYQQALGQGPQFIFQYYEEEERQRGNFPDRFSGHQFPNYSSELNVNALLLGDSALYLCASSLTGPDTQYFGPGTRLTVL.

The CDR3 loop reads CASSPGGAGHKNIQYF. The CDR3 region has the DNA TGTGCCAGCAGCCCCGGGGGGGCGGGTCACAAAAACATTCAGTACTTC. The rearrangement uses TRBV14 and TRBJ2-4; TRBD2 agrees at 8 bases. CDR3 length: 16 amino acids. V was pared by 4 bases and J by 3 bases, with 8 bases of the junction left unmatched. CDR1 and CDR2 from the germline V gene are SGHDN and FVKESK.

The chain has TRBV19 and TRBJ2-3; D not certain. V was cut by 7 bases and J by 0 bases, with 11 bases left in between. CDR1 LNHDA and CDR2 SQIVND come from the germline V gene (reference sequence). The CDR3 is 14 residues long. DNA of the CDR3: TGTGCCAGTAAAAGGGTCCAGAGCACAGATACGCAGTATTTT. Translation: CASKRVQSTDTQYF.

In its sample, this clone was seen once. The rearrangement uses TRBV5-6 and TRBJ1-3; 9 bases are shared with TRBD1. The CDR3 runs to 16 residues. CDR1 is SGHDT, CDR2 YYEEEE, per germline. Trimming removed 3 bases from V and 0 bases from J; junction bases left unmatched: 4. CDR3 DNA sequence: TGTGCCAGCAGCTCATGGGACAGGGCCTCTGGAAACACCATATATTTT. The encoded protein is CASSSWDRASGNTIYF.

The chain employs TRBV9 and TRBJ1-2, with no clear D. The CDR3 contains 14 residues. Trimming cost V 0 bases and J 5 bases, with 11 bases left between them. Germline CDR1 is SGDLS and CDR2 is YYNGEE. CDR3 bases: TGTGCCAGCAGCGTAGGTTTGTCAGATTATGGCTACACCTTC. The encoded protein is CASSVGLSDYGYTF.

The gene calls are TRBV28 and TRBJ1-5, with 7 positions matching TRBD1. Germline CDR1 and CDR2: MDHEN and SYDVKM. The CDR3 sequence is 15 residues long. Germline trimming cut 5 bases from V and 5 bases from J; bases unmatched to any gene: 9. CDR3 in amino acids: CASSTNRGWDQPQHF. For the CDR3, the DNA is TGTGCCAGCAGTACAAACAGGGGTTGGGATCAGCCCCAGCATTTT.

This chain connects TRBV6-2 or TRBV6-3 to TRBJ2-3; D gene ambiguous. The CDR3 spans 15 residues. Germline CDR1 reads MNHEY; CDR2 reads SVGEGT. The V end lost 2 bases, the J end lost 1 base, and 10 bases lay between the germline ends. The chain's CDR3 is CASSYGLVRTDTQYF. The CDR3 DNA sequence: TGTGCCAGCAGTTACGGCCTAGTTCGCACAGATACGCAGTATTTT.

This clone was found a few times. The same CDR3 can be traced to other DNA sequences in this sample. CDR3: CASSDSSRGTEAFF. The CDR3 coding sequence is TGTGCCAGCAGTGACTCGAGCAGGGGCACTGAAGCTTTCTTT. This chain joins TRBV6-4 and TRBJ1-1, with a possible D match to TRBD1 (6 bases). V shed 0 bases and J shed 4 bases, with 9 bases lying between them. This CDR3 has 14 amino acids. CDR1 and CDR2 from the germline V gene are MRHNA and SNTAGT.

In its sample, this clone was seen a few times. The chain employs TRBV7-2 and TRBJ2-7, with D possibly being TRBD1 (5 bases). The length of the CDR3 is 13 residues. CDR1 SGHTA and CDR2 FQGNSA come from the germline V gene. Between the trimmed V and J ends, which lost 4 bases and 7 bases, there was a span of 14 bases. DNA for the CDR3: TGTGCCAGCAGCTCCCAACTCAAGGGGGAGCAGTACTTC. Protein sequence: CASSSQLKGEQYF.

The rearrangement links TRBV29-1 to TRBJ2-3; D may be TRBD2 (7 bases). The ends were cut back, 7 bases at V and 5 bases at J, with 16 bases in the middle. Germline V lookup: CDR1 SQVTM, CDR2 ANQGSEA. The CDR3 is made up of 13 amino acids. CDR3 nucleotide sequence: TGCAGCGGGGAGGGGGGGGCACAAGATACGCAGTATTTT. It is translated as CSGEGGAQDTQYF.

This clone occurred a few times. V and J are TRBV11-2 and TRBJ2-7; 8 bases fit TRBD2. This CDR3 contains 18 residues. Germline trimming cut 4 bases from V and 0 bases from J; bases unmatched to any gene: 14. The germline gives CDR1 SGHAT, CDR2 FQNNGV. CDR3 bases: TGTGCCAGCAGCTCAACCGTTAGCGGGATTTCGAGCTCCTACGAGCAGTACTTC. Protein: CASSSTVSGISSSYEQYF.

V usage is TRBV18 and J usage is TRBJ1-4, with 7 bases matching TRBD1. Unmatched junction bases numbered 6, after V lost 5 bases and J lost 6 bases. Germline V lookup: CDR1 KGHSH, CDR2 LQKENI. The CDR3 is made up of 14 amino acids. The CDR3 DNA is TGTGCCAGCTCAACCGGGACAGCCGATGAAAAACTGTTTTTT. It yields the protein CASSTGTADEKLFF.

This clone came up once. The chain is built from TRBV30 and TRBJ1-1; unclear D gene. This CDR3 has 14 residues. From germline, CDR1 is GTSNPN and CDR2 SVGIG (reference sequence). Trimming took off 0 bases at V and 4 bases at J, with 12 bases between the two ends. This CDR3 is CAWSVLLAGTEAFF. Written as DNA, the CDR3 is TGTGCCTGGAGTGTACTCCTGGCGGGCACTGAAGCTTTCTTT. Based on the CDR3 plus reference TRBV30 and TRBJ1-1, the full variable domain is SQTIHQWPATLVQPVGSPLSLECTVEGTSNPNLYWYRQAAGRGLQLLFYSVGIGQISSEVPQNLSASRPQDRQFILSSKKLLLSDSGFYLCAWSVLLAGTEAFFGQGTRLTVV.